This T cell receptor beta chain emerged from a study of cytomegalovirus exposure and HLA in healthy donors. Background on the study: Under 90% of approximately 400 genotyped donors fell in the Caucasian-associated ancestry cluster. Study-level findings and limits: According to an earlier analysis, most TCR beta V segments yielded productive rearrangements about 90% or about 30% of the time.

The primer mix had 60 Vbeta and 13 Jbeta primers. Profiled with immunoSEQ multiplex PCR; TCRdb holds only in-frame clones, not every one. The sample lists fewer than 200,000 clones; approximately 80% were seen once. The CDR3 is 15 residues long. Germline lookup yields CDR1 LNHNV and CDR2 YYDKDF (reference sequence). With V trimmed by 2 bases and J by 2 bases, 3 bases remained unmatched. As regards this clone: Its antigen is unidentified.

The V call is TRBV15, the J call TRBJ2-3, with TRBD2 matching 8 bases. Material: PBMCs. This sequence was found in a man younger than 45 in good health and CMV-seronegative. In nucleotides, the CDR3 is TGTGCCACCAGCAGAACTAGCGGATACACAGATACGCAGTATTTT. The encoded protein is CATSRTSGYTDTQYF.